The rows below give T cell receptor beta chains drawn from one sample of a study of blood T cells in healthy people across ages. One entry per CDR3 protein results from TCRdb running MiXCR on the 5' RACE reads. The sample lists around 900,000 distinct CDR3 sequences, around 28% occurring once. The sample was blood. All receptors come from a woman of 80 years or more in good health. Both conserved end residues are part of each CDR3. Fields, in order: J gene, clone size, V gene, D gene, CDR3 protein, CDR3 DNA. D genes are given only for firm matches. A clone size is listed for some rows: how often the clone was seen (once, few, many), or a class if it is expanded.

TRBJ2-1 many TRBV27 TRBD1 CASSLSTGTGVGEQFF TGTGCCAGCAGTTTATCGACCGGGACAGGGGTTGGTGAGCAGTTCTTC
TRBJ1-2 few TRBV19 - CASTLEGRVGYTF TGTGCCAGTACCCTCGAGGGGCGGGTTGGCTACACCTTC
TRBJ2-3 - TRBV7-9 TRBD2 CAGSLSGAPDTQYF TGTGCCGGCAGCTTAAGCGGGGCCCCAGATACGCAGTATTTT
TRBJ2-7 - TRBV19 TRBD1 CASSASGGTGGYEQYF TGTGCCAGTAGTGCAAGTGGAGGGACAGGGGGTTACGAGCAGTACTTC
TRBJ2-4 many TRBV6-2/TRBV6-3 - CASSYSGAKNIQYF TGTGCCAGCAGTTATTCCGGGGCCAAAAACATTCAGTACTTC
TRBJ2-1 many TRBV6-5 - CASSPRGGKEQFF TGTGCCAGCAGCCCAAGGGGGGGTAAGGAGCAGTTCTTC
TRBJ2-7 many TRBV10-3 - CAISDYSYEQYF TGTGCCATCAGTGACTACTCCTACGAGCAGTACTTC
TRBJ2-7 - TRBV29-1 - CSAGTLSYNEQYF TGCAGCGCCGGGACTCTTTCCTACAATGAGCAGTACTTC
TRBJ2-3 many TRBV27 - CASSLYGGPTDTQYF TGTGCCAGCAGTTTATACGGGGGGCCCACAGATACGCAGTATTTT
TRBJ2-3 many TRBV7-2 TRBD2 CASSLALLAVNTDTQYF TGTGCCAGCAGCTTAGCGCTGCTAGCGGTGAACACAGATACGCAGTATTTT
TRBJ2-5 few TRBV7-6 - CAGSLVGGPRETQYF TGTGCCGGCAGCTTAGTTGGAGGGCCGAGGGAGACCCAGTACTTC
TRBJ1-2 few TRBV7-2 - CACSAKSQGGVLGYTF TGTGCCTGCAGCGCAAAATCTCAAGGAGGGGTATTAGGCTACACCTTC
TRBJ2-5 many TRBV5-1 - CASSSAGTQETQYF TGCGCCAGCAGCTCAGCGGGCACGCAAGAGACCCAGTACTTC